This T cell receptor beta chain was identified in a study of a mutant IDH1 vaccine in newly diagnosed glioma. Study at large: Most patients had radiochemotherapy with temozolomide before enrollment; others had one alone. Study-wide results and caveats: Of all patients, 93.3% showed vaccine-induced immune responses.

Time point denoted: baseline, week 1 (first vaccination visit). Indicated treatment: pre-vaccination baseline after standard-of-care therapy. The donors had new WHO grade 3 or 4 astrocytomas; these were IDH1-mutant and ATRX-lost. About this clone itself: The antigen is undetermined.

Sequencing used immunoSEQ multiplex PCR; TCRdb keeps in-frame clones, though not all of them. This sample has 59,000 or so clones; about 91% occur once, and the top ten carry 2.6%. The sequence derives from a man in his fifties with glioma. The input for sequencing was PBMCs, taken from a glioma patient treated with radiotherapy, temozolomide or both.

The CDR3 DNA reads TGTGCCAGCAGCTGGGGCGGGGGTGAAGCTTTCTTT. This encodes CASSWGGGEAFF. J is TRBJ1-1 and V is TRBV5-6; D is possibly TRBD1 (5 bases). V was pared by 3 bases and J by 7 bases, with 10 bases between. Germline values: CDR1 SGHDT, CDR2 YYEEEE. This CDR3 contains 12 residues.